Listed below are T cell receptor beta chains from one sample, sequenced in a study of Graves' ophthalmopathy and Graves' hyperthyroidism. Using its own MiXCR run on the multiplex PCR reads, TCRdb lists one record per CDR3 protein. This sample has about 230,000 distinct CDR3 sequences, with less than 55% found just once. Sequenced material: peripheral blood. These receptors came from an adult man with Graves' ophthalmopathy. CDR3s include the opening cysteine and the closing phenylalanine or tryptophan. The D gene is left open where the match is weak. Not all rows give a size; the values are once, few, many and, for expanded clones, a class.

TRBJ2-7 | TRBV28 | TRBD1 | - | TGTGCCAGCAGATCCTCTACAGGGGGCGGTTACTACGAGCAGTACTTC | CASRSSTGGGYYEQYF
TRBJ1-5 | TRBV7-2 | - | once | TGTGCCAGCAGTCAGGACGGGGTAATTCAGCCCCAGCATTTT | CASSQDGVIQPQHF
TRBJ1-2 | TRBV19 | TRBD1 | - | TGTGCCAGTAGTAACCTACCGGGACAGGAACACTTC | CASSNLPGQEHF
TRBJ1-2 | TRBV19 | - | many | TGTGCCAGTAGTCAGGACAGTAACGACTATGGCTACACCTTC | CASSQDSNDYGYTF
TRBJ2-5 | TRBV9 | TRBD2 | - | TGTGCCAGCAGCGTTATAGCGGGAGGGCCATCAGAGACCCAGTACTTC | CASSVIAGGPSETQYF
TRBJ1-2 | TRBV19 | - | - | TGTGCCAGTAGCTCACTGGGGGATGACTATGGCTACACCTTC | CASSSLGDDYGYTF
TRBJ1-1 | TRBV19 | - | - | TGTGCCAGTAGTATAGACAGGTATGAAGCTTTCTTT | CASSIDRYEAFF
TRBJ1-1 | TRBV30 | - | - | TGTGCCTGGAGCAGGGTGAACACTGAAGCTTTCTTT | CAWSRVNTEAFF
TRBJ1-3 | TRBV11-3 | - | few | TGTGCCAGCAGGATAAGGGAGTCTGGAAACACCATATATTTT | CASRIRESGNTIYF
TRBJ1-4 | TRBV19 | TRBD1 | - | TGTGCCAGTAGTGATCGGGACAGGCGACCAACTAATGAAAAACTGTTTTTT | CASSDRDRRPTNEKLFF
TRBJ2-7 | TRBV7-2 | TRBD2 | few | TGTGCCAGCGCCCTAGCGGTGAGCTCCTACGAGCAGTACTTC | CASALAVSSYEQYF
TRBJ2-7 | TRBV11-1 | TRBD2 | - | TGTGCCAGCAGCTTACGCCGGGGTAGCGGGGGATCCCAGTACTTC | CASSLRRGSGGSQYF
TRBJ2-5 | TRBV4-1 | - | - | TGCGCCAGCAGCCAAGTAGGAGGGGAAGAGACCCAGTACTTC | CASSQVGGEETQYF
TRBJ2-7 | TRBV29-1 | TRBD1 | many | TGCAGCGTTCGGGACAGGGCGCGTCGCGAGCAGTACTTC | CSVRDRARREQYF
TRBJ1-5 | TRBV5-1 | - | many | TGCGCCAGCAGCTTGGGCACCAATAATCAGCCCCAGCATTTT | CASSLGTNNQPQHF
TRBJ1-5 | TRBV5-4 | TRBD1 | - | TGTGCCTCCCGGGACAGGGGGGGCAATCAGCCCCAGCATTTT | CASRDRGGNQPQHF
TRBJ1-5 | TRBV2 | TRBD1 | few | TGTGCCAGCAGTGACGTGGGACAGGGGTGGAGACAGCCCCAGCATTTT | CASSDVGQGWRQPQHF
TRBJ1-2 | TRBV20-1 | - | - | TGCAGTGCTAGTGATCGTGGACCTAACTATGGCTACACCTTC | CSASDRGPNYGYTF
TRBJ2-5 | TRBV20-1 | TRBD2 | - | TGCAGTGCTAGGGGGTCTAGCGGGAGTCTTCAAGAGACCCAGTACTTC | CSARGSSGSLQETQYF
TRBJ1-1 | TRBV2 | TRBD1 | few | TGTGCCAGCACCGGACAGGGGGCGAAGTACACTGAAGCTTTCTTT | CASTGQGAKYTEAFF
TRBJ2-7 | TRBV9 | - | - | TGTGCCAGCAGCGCTAGGGGCTCTCCGAGCTCCTACGAGCAGTACTTC | CASSARGSPSSYEQYF
TRBJ2-5 | TRBV29-1 | - | - | TGCAGCGTGGGAGACGGTCCCTACGAGAAGTACTTC | CSVGDGPYEKYF
TRBJ2-5 | TRBV7-2 | TRBD2 | - | TGTGCCAGCAGCCGTGGTGGGGGGGTAGAGACCCAGTACTTC | CASSRGGGVETQYF
TRBJ1-3 | TRBV12-3/TRBV12-4 | - | - | TGTGCCAGCATTAAGGGCTCTGGAAACACCATATATTTT | CASIKGSGNTIYF
TRBJ1-1 | TRBV29-1 | - | many | TGCAGCGTTTCGGGCAGCGCGAACACTGAAGCTTTCTTT | CSVSGSANTEAFF
TRBJ1-4 | TRBV7-2 | - | - | TGTGCCAGCAGCTTCCGCGGGAGGGCGGATGAAAAACTGTTTTTT | CASSFRGRADEKLFF
TRBJ2-7 | TRBV29-1 | TRBD2 | - | TGCACCCAGAACGGGACTAGAGAGTACGAGCAGTACTTC | CTQNGTREYEQYF
TRBJ1-1 | TRBV10-3 | - | many | TGTGCCGTTCTAAGGGGGAACACTGAAGCTTTCTTT | CAVLRGNTEAFF
TRBJ1-3 | TRBV25-1 | TRBD1 | - | TGTGCCAGCAGTGTCCCCGGGACAGGGGATAACGGAAACACCATATATTTT | CASSVPGTGDNGNTIYF
TRBJ2-7 | TRBV5-1 | - | - | TGCGCCAGCAGTACTCAGTACGAGCAGTACTTC | CASSTQYEQYF
TRBJ2-3 | TRBV10-3 | TRBD1 | - | TGTGCCATCAGGGGACAGGGGGCTAGCACAGATACGCAGTATTTT | CAIRGQGASTDTQYF
TRBJ2-7 | TRBV5-1 | TRBD2 | - | TGTGCCAGCAGCTTGGCGACTAGCGGGGGTGAGCAGTACTTC | CASSLATSGGEQYF
TRBJ1-1 | TRBV24-1 | TRBD1 | - | TGTGCCACCAGTGACCCTGGACAGGGAGGGAGAGCTTTCTTT | CATSDPGQGGRAFF
TRBJ1-2 | TRBV5-8 | - | - | TGTGCCAGCAGCCCGGACTCGAGCTATGGCTACACCTTC | CASSPDSSYGYTF
TRBJ1-4 | TRBV2 | - | few | TGTGCCAGCAGTGAAGCGCGTTTCCGAGAAAAACTGTTTTTT | CASSEARFREKLFF
TRBJ1-2 | TRBV20-1 | TRBD1 | - | TGCAGTGCTCTGGACAGGGTGAAGTATGGCTACACCTTC | CSALDRVKYGYTF
TRBJ2-5 | TRBV2 | TRBD2 | - | TGTGCCAGCAGTGAAGCGCAAGGTAGCGGGGGGCTACAAGAGACCCAGTACTTC | CASSEAQGSGGLQETQYF
TRBJ2-7 | TRBV9 | - | once | TGTGCCAGCAGCCCGACAGCCACCTCCTACGAGCAGTACTTC | CASSPTATSYEQYF
TRBJ1-2 | TRBV2 | - | once | TGTGCCAGCAGTCAAGGTCACCTGTATGGTGGCTACACCTTC | CASSQGHLYGGYTF
TRBJ2-2 | TRBV7-3 | TRBD2 | - | TGTGCCAGCGGCCAAGCGGGGGCTGACGGGGAGCTGTTTTTT | CASGQAGADGELFF
TRBJ2-5 | TRBV25-1 | TRBD2 | - | TGTGCCAGCAGTGGCCTGACTAGCGGGGGGCCCCGGGAGACCCAGTACTTC | CASSGLTSGGPRETQYF
TRBJ1-3 | TRBV4-1 | TRBD1 | - | TGCGCCAGCAGCCAAGAACCCCAGGGGGCGTATGGAAACACCATATATTTT | CASSQEPQGAYGNTIYF
TRBJ1-1 | TRBV11-1 | TRBD1 | - | TGTGCCAGCAGCTCTCTGGACAGGGGGTATAACACTGAAGCTTTCTTT | CASSSLDRGYNTEAFF
TRBJ1-5 | TRBV24-1 | - | - | TGTGCCACCGCCGGCGGCGGGGTTAATCAGCCCCAGCATTTT | CATAGGGVNQPQHF
TRBJ1-1 | TRBV7-9 | - | - | TGTGCCAGCACTCCGGGACGGACAACAGCAGGAGCTTTCTTT | CASTPGRTTAGAFF
TRBJ1-2 | TRBV10-3 | - | many | TGTGCCATCAGTGAGTCCAGTTCCCCTAACTATGGCTACACCTTC | CAISESSSPNYGYTF
TRBJ2-7 | TRBV6-1 | - | - | TGTGCCAGCAGTTACCAGGCAGGGGGGCGCGAGCAGTACTTC | CASSYQAGGREQYF
TRBJ2-2 | TRBV15 | TRBD1 | - | TGTGCCACCAGCAGGGGGACAGGGGAACGAACCGGGGAGCTGTTTTTT | CATSRGTGERTGELFF
TRBJ2-7 | TRBV29-1 | - | many | TGCAGCGTTGAAGATCGAGGATTTGGGGCTGGGACGGGCTACGAGCAGTACTTC | CSVEDRGFGAGTGYEQYF
TRBJ1-6 | TRBV5-5 | TRBD1 | - | TGTGCCAGCAGCGGGGGACAGGCGTTGGGCACCTATAATTCACCCCTCCACTTT | CASSGGQALGTYNSPLHF
TRBJ2-2 | TRBV15 | - | - | TGTGCCACCAGCAGAGATCCAGGGAACACCGGGGAGCTGTTTTTT | CATSRDPGNTGELFF
TRBJ2-7 | TRBV28 | - | - | TGTGCCAGCAGCCTCCGGACTGTCCCTTACGAGCAGTACTTC | CASSLRTVPYEQYF
TRBJ2-6 | TRBV5-4 | - | - | TGTGCCAGCAGCTTGGCTCTGGCTGGGGCCAACGTCCTGACTTTC | CASSLALAGANVLTF
TRBJ2-5 | TRBV20-1 | TRBD1 | few | TGCAGTGCTCAGCCCAGGGGGATCCAAGAGACCCAGTACTTC | CSAQPRGIQETQYF
TRBJ2-5 | TRBV29-1 | TRBD1 | few | TGCAGCGTCCCGGGACAGGGGGATCAAGAGACCCAGTACTTC | CSVPGQGDQETQYF
TRBJ1-2 | TRBV29-1 | - | many | TGCAGCGTTGTTAATGGCTACACCTTC | CSVVNGYTF
TRBJ1-4 | TRBV7-2 | - | - | TGTGCCAGCAGCTTATTGGGACTGAATGAAAAACTGTTTTTT | CASSLLGLNEKLFF
TRBJ1-2 | TRBV10-3 | TRBD1 | many | TGTGCCATCAGTGAGTCGAAACAGGGGGCGAACTATGGCTACACCTTC | CAISESKQGANYGYTF
TRBJ2-7 | TRBV9 | TRBD1 | few | TGTGCCAGCAGCGTGGGACAGGTAGGATACGAGCAGTACTTC | CASSVGQVGYEQYF
TRBJ2-7 | TRBV2 | TRBD1 | - | TGTGCCAGCAGTTCCCCCGGTGACAGGGCCTCTTACTACGAGCAGTACTTC | CASSSPGDRASYYEQYF